Below, 21 T cell receptor beta chains from the same sample are listed, as sequenced in a study of T cells in Graves' hyperthyroidism and ophthalmopathy. RNA transcripts yielded amplified TCR beta CDR3 regions. The TCR CDR3 first-round RT-PCR relied on the HTBI primer set. MiXCR, run by TCRdb on the multiplex PCR reads, gives a single entry per CDR3 protein. This sample yields hundreds of thousands of distinct CDR3 sequences, of which under 20% are seen a single time; approximately 15% belongs to the top ten. The source material was blood. These receptors came from a woman aged 45 to 65 with Graves' hyperthyroidism that later progressed to Graves' ophthalmopathy.

This clonotype was seen repeatedly, ten times or more. The chain has TRBV12-3 or TRBV12-4 and TRBJ2-1, with D unresolved. Trimming took 5 bases from V and 9 from J, leaving 11 bases between them. CDR3 length equals 12 residues. The CDR3 protein is CASSISVGEQFF. The CDR3 coding sequence is TGTGCCAGCAGTATCTCAGTCGGTGAGCAGTTCTTC.

This clonotype was seen a few times. The chain joins TRBV7-6 to TRBJ2-1; weak D call: TRBD2 (7 bases). Trimming removed 2 bases from V and 3 bases from J, with 14 bases in between. The CDR3 runs to 16 residues. Germline lookup yields CDR1 SGHVS and CDR2 FNYEAQ. The CDR3, as DNA: TGTGCCAGCAGCTTAAGGGCGGGGGCCTTCTACAATGAGCAGTTCTTC. It specifies CASSLRAGAFYNEQFF.

V and J are TRBV3-1 and TRBJ1-5; no reliable D call. The length of the CDR3 is 13 residues. Trimming stripped 3 bases from V and 6 bases from J, with 9 bases between. Germline CDR1 reads LGHDT; CDR2 reads YNNKEL (reference sequence). CDR3 loop: CASSQQLGQPQHF. CDR3 DNA sequence: TGTGCCAGCAGCCAGCAGTTGGGTCAGCCCCAGCATTTT.

This clonotype has ten or more counts. The chain's CDR3 is CASSLWTGGIQDYGYTF. Written as DNA, the CDR3 is TGTGCCAGCAGTTTATGGACAGGCGGGATTCAGGACTATGGCTACACCTTC. V gene TRBV12-3 or TRBV12-4 combines with J gene TRBJ1-2, with TRBD1 matching 7 bases. CDR3 size: 17 residues. With V trimmed by 2 bases and J by 3 bases, 12 bases remained unmatched.

This clonotype was detected ten times or more. V usage is TRBV12-3 or TRBV12-4 and J usage is TRBJ1-4; D gene uncertain. V lost 0 bases and J 3 bases, leaving 8 bases between the germline ends. CDR3 length: 15 residues. The CDR3 DNA is TGTGCCAGCAGTTTAGCGGGGAGGGCTAATGAAAAACTGTTTTTT. This codes for CASSLAGRANEKLFF.

The sample holds many counts of this clonotype. The chain employs TRBV19 and TRBJ1-1; the D gene is possibly TRBD1 (6 bases). Germline assignment: CDR1 LNHDA and CDR2 SQIVND (reference sequence). V lost 7 bases, J lost 6 bases, and 15 bases lay in between. The CDR3 has 13 amino acids. CDR3: CASNIGGLAEAFF. CDR3 DNA: TGTGCCAGTAACATCGGGGGGCTTGCTGAAGCTTTCTTT.

This clonotype was counted many times. The V and J genes are TRBV2 and TRBJ2-2; D might be TRBD2 (6 bases). The CDR3 is made up of 16 amino acids. Between the trimmed V and J ends, which lost 6 bases and 4 bases, there was a span of 18 bases. The germline V gene encodes CDR1 SNHLY and CDR2 FYNNEI. The CDR3 DNA reads TGTGCCAGCAGGGCTACTAGCCCCCCGGTCACCGGGGAGCTGTTTTTT. The encoded protein is CASRATSPPVTGELFF.

The chain's CDR3 is CASLETASYEQYF. Written as DNA, the CDR3 is TGTGCCAGCTTGGAGACGGCCTCCTACGAGCAGTACTTC. The V and J genes are TRBV6-1 and TRBJ2-7, with D uncertain. Germline V gives CDR1 MNHNS, CDR2 SASEGT. This CDR3 is 13 amino acids long. V dropped 8 bases and J dropped 0 bases, with 11 bases sitting between them.

This chain connects TRBV6-1 to TRBJ1-6, with D uncertain. The V gene lost 8 bases and the J gene lost 7 bases, with 9 bases spanning the gap. Germline V CDR1 and CDR2: MNHNS, SASEGT. This CDR3 contains 12 residues. The CDR3 coding sequence is TGTGCCAGCTTCAACGGAAATTCACCCCTCCACTTT. It is translated as CASFNGNSPLHF.

This clonotype was seen a few times. The V call is TRBV20-1, the J call TRBJ2-4, with D possibly TRBD1 on 6 matching bases. CDR1 DFQATT and CDR2 SNEGSKA come from the germline V gene (reference sequence). This CDR3 comprises 14 residues. The V end lost 0 bases, the J end lost 7 bases, and 13 bases lay between the germline ends. Here the CDR3 DNA reads TGCAGTGCTAGAGATGCCAGGGGATATAACATTCAGTACTTC. Protein product: CSARDARGYNIQYF.

This clonotype was counted ten times or more. The chain employs TRBV2 and TRBJ2-3; 7 nucleotides line up with TRBD2. The trim removed 4 bases at V and 1 base at J, leaving 5 bases unmatched. Looked up from germline, CDR1 is SNHLY and CDR2 is FYNNEI. This CDR3 is 15 amino acids long. DNA for the CDR3: TGTGCCAGCAGTGGCCCGAGCGGGGGCACAGATACGCAGTATTTT. Protein sequence: CASSGPSGGTDTQYF.

CDR3 nucleotide sequence: TGTGCCAGCAGCGTAGGACAGGGGAGGGACCAGCCCCAGCATTTT. It encodes CASSVGQGRDQPQHF. J is TRBJ1-5 and V is TRBV9, with 8 bases lining up with TRBD1. The CDR3 sequence is 15 residues long. V was pared by 0 bases and J by 7 bases, with 6 bases of the junction left unmatched. In germline, CDR1 is SGDLS, CDR2 YYNGEE.

In this sample, this clonotype turned up many times. The J gene is TRBJ2-2, the V gene TRBV6-1; 9 bases line up with TRBD2. Germline V gives CDR1 MNHNS, CDR2 SASEGT. There are 16 residues in the CDR3. J lost 7 bases, V lost 1 base, and 7 bases had no gene match. CDR3 protein: CASSEELTSGDGELFF. DNA of the CDR3: TGTGCCAGCAGTGAAGAATTGACTAGCGGCGACGGGGAGCTGTTTTTT.

The CDR3 protein is CASSALTKAFF. CDR3 coding DNA: TGTGCCAGCAGTGCCCTGACCAAAGCTTTCTTT. This chain links TRBV6-1 with TRBJ1-1, with D unclear. The ends were cut back, 4 bases at V and 9 bases at J, with 9 bases in the middle. This CDR3 has 11 residues. The germline V gene has CDR1 MNHNS and CDR2 SASEGT.

This clonotype occurred many times. This chain connects TRBV3-1 to TRBJ1-5, with unresolved D. Germline values: CDR1 LGHDT, CDR2 YNNKEL (reference sequence). V dropped 0 bases and J dropped 2 bases, with 8 bases sitting between them. The CDR3 has 15 residues. The CDR3 region is CASSQDRRGNQPQHF. CDR3 bases: TGTGCCAGCAGCCAAGATCGGAGGGGCAATCAGCCCCAGCATTTT. The full variable domain, completed using reference TRBV3-1 and TRBJ1-5, is DTAVSQTPKYLVTQMGNDKSIKCEQNLGHDTMYWYKQDSKKFLKIMFSYNNKELIINETVPNRFSPKSPDKAHLNLHINSLELGDSAVYFCASSQDRRGNQPQHFGDGTRLSIL.

In regard to this clonotype: The junction shows a germline mismatch at one end, possibly a read error. V and J are TRBV7-9 and TRBJ2-1; 8 bases are a match to TRBD1. The CDR3 has 17 residues. Germline CDR1 is SEHNR and CDR2 is FQNEAQ (reference sequence). The CDR3 DNA sequence: TGCGCCAGCAGCCCCACCCCCGGGACAGGTTTTTATTATGAGCAGTTCTTC. Translation gives CASSPTPGTGFYYEQFF.

This clonotype was picked up many times. This chain links TRBV2 with TRBJ1-5, with no clear D. Germline V lookup: CDR1 SNHLY, CDR2 FYNNEI. Trimming removed 6 bases at V and 0 bases at J, with 12 bases between. The CDR3 runs to 15 residues. CDR3 protein: CASRENTYSNQPQHF. The CDR3 nucleotides are TGTGCCAGCAGAGAAAACACCTATAGCAATCAGCCCCAGCATTTT.

The chain employs TRBV27 and TRBJ1-1; D not resolved. Germline values: CDR1 MNHEY, CDR2 SMNVEV (reference sequence). Trimming shortened V by 3 bases and J by 1 base, and 18 bases separated the two germline ends. CDR3 length: 17 residues. CDR3 sequence (DNA): TGTGCCAGCAGTTTCCTTATGGGGAGTCAGCGGAACACTGAAGCTTTCTTT. Its translation is CASSFLMGSQRNTEAFF.

CDR3 region: CASSPLGRGVETQYF. DNA for the CDR3: TGTGCCAGCAGCCCCCTGGGCAGGGGGGTCGAGACCCAGTACTTC. The chain is built from TRBV11-2 and TRBJ2-5; weak D call: TRBD1 (7 bases). CDR1 and CDR2 from the germline V gene are SGHAT and FQNNGV. The CDR3 totals 15 residues. V was pared by 5 bases and J by 5 bases, with 18 bases between.

The rearrangement links TRBV20-1 to TRBJ2-4; 9 bases line up with TRBD1. The CDR3 totals 16 residues. The germline V gene has CDR1 DFQATT and CDR2 SNEGSKA (reference sequence). Unmatched junction bases numbered 10, after V lost 0 bases and J lost 7 bases. CDR3: CSARDGTGGVWNIQYF. CDR3 coding DNA: TGCAGTGCTAGAGATGGAACAGGGGGCGTTTGGAACATTCAGTACTTC.

This clonotype came up many times. The genes are TRBV5-1 and TRBJ2-7; perhaps D is TRBD1 or TRBD2 (7 bases each). V was pared by 4 bases and J by 2 bases, with 13 bases between. This CDR3 region has 14 residues. Germline V gene sequence: CDR1 SGHRS, CDR2 YFSETQ. In nucleotides, the CDR3 is TGCGCCAGCAGCAAACAGGGGAGGGCCTACGAGCAGTACTTC. Its protein is CASSKQGRAYEQYF.